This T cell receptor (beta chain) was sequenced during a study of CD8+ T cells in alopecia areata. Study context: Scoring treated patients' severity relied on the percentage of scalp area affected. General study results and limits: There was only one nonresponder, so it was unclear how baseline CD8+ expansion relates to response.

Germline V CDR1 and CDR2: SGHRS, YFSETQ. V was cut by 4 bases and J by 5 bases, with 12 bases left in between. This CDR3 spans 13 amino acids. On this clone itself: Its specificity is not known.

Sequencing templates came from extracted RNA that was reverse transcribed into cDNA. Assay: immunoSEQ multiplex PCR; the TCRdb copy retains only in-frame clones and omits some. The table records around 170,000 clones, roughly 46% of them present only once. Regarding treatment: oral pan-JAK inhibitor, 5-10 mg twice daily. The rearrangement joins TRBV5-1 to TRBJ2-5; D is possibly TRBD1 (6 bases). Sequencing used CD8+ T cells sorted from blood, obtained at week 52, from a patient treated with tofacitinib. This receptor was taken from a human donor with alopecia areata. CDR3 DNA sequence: TGCGCCAGCAGCCAGGACAGCCTGGAGACCCAGTACTTC. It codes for CASSQDSLETQYF.